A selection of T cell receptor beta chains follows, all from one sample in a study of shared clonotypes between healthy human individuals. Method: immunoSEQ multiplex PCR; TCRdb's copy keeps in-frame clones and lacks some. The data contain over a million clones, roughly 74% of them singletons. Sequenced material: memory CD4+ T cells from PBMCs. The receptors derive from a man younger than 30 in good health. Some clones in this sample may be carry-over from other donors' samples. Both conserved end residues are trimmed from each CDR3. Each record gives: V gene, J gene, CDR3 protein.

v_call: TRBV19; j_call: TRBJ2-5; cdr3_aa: ASSPEYQETQY
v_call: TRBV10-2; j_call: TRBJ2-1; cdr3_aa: ASGDAAREQF
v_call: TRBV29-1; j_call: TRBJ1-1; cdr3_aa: SATGESRNTEAF
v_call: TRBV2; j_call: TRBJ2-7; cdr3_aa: ASSELRDSSEQY
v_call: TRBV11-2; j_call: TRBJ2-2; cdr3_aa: ASSSRWENTGELF
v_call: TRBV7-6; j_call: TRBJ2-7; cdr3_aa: ASGLQGSFSEQY
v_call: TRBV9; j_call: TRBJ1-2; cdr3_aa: ASSVTGRSYGYT
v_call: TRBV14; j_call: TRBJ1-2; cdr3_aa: ASSLTGDRGSYGYT
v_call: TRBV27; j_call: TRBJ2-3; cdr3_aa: ASSWRGRGRAIDTQY
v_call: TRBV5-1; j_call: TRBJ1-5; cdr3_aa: ASSLGPDQPQH
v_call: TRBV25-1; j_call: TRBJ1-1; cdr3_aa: ASSLSGGDTEAF
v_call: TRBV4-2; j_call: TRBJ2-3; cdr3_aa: ASSTRHKGLAGVGQDTQY
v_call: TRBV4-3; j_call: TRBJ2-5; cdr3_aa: ASGPGLAETQY
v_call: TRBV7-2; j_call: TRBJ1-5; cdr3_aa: ASSPQQGSDQPQH
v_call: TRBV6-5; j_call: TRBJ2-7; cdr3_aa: ATQSHSTVYEQY
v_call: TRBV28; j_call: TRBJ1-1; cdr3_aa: ASRPTGYGTEAF